This T cell receptor (beta chain) was identified in a study of cytomegalovirus exposure and HLA in healthy donors. Overall study: Earlier sequencing of approximately 200 million T cells yielded 100 million to 120 million unique TCR beta sequences. Overall study results and limits: A list of 150 or so TCR beta chains associated with cytomegalovirus was given. Presence/absence analyses treated sequencing depth as roughly uniform across donors. CMV serostatus alone was available as immune exposure information.

The CDR3 length is 13 residues. V trimming: 1 base; J trimming: 9 bases; junction bases outside the gene matches: 4. Germline V lookup: CDR1 GTSNPN, CDR2 SVGIG (reference sequence). The PCR was carried out with 60 Vbeta primers and 13 Jbeta primers. Clones were sequenced by immunoSEQ multiplex PCR, and TCRdb holds only the in-frame ones, with some missing. The sample shows around 110,000 clones, 74% of them seen only once. For this clone: Its specificity is not known.

The sequence was obtained from a woman in her thirties or forties in good health and CMV-seropositive. The sample taken for sequencing was PBMCs. The chain recombines TRBV30 with TRBJ2-1; TRBD2 matches 9 bases. The CDR3 region has the DNA TGTGCCTGGAGTGGGCGGGGGGGCCGTGAGCAGTTCTTC. Translating it yields CAWSGRGGREQFF.